A selection of T cell receptor beta chains follows, all from one sample in a study of post-analysis software for immune sequencing data. TCRdb re-called the PCR reads through MiXCR, storing one row per CDR3 protein. The table has approximately 260,000 distinct CDR3 sequences, around 34% seen once. The sequenced material came from blood. These receptors all stem from a girl between 5 and 17 years old with multiple sclerosis. The CDR3 runs from the conserved cysteine through the conserved F or W. Each record gives: D gene, clone size, V gene, J gene, CDR3 protein, CDR3 DNA. The D gene is left open where the match is weak. Only some rows state a clone size, as once, few, many or a class for expanded clones.

D: NA
size: NA
V: TRBV6-4
J: TRBJ2-7
CDR3: CASSDSIGAHEQYF
DNA: TGTGCCAGCAGTGACTCGATAGGGGCACACGAGCAGTACTTC

D: NA
size: NA
V: TRBV7-8
J: TRBJ1-1
CDR3: CASSLDRREAFF
DNA: TGTGCCAGCAGCTTAGACAGGAGGGAAGCTTTCTTT

D: NA
size: NA
V: TRBV20-1
J: TRBJ2-7
CDR3: CSASEVGPPLSYEQYF
DNA: TGCAGTGCTAGTGAGGTCGGGCCCCCCCTCTCCTACGAGCAGTACTTC

D: TRBD2
size: many
V: TRBV24-1
J: TRBJ2-3
CDR3: CATSDLGLAGGPTDTQYF
DNA: TGTGCCACCAGTGATCTCGGACTAGCGGGAGGGCCTACCGATACGCAGTATTTT

D: NA
size: NA
V: TRBV20-1
J: TRBJ2-1
CDR3: CSARKRASSYNEQFF
DNA: TGCAGTGCTAGAAAACGGGCTAGCTCCTACAATGAGCAGTTCTTC

D: NA
size: many
V: TRBV15
J: TRBJ1-1
CDR3: CATSSDKHTEAFF
DNA: TGTGCCACCAGCAGCGACAAGCACACTGAAGCTTTCTTT

D: TRBD2
size: few
V: TRBV12-3/TRBV12-4
J: TRBJ2-3
CDR3: CASSPTGTSGTTDTQYF
DNA: TGTGCCAGCAGTCCCACCGGGACTAGCGGGACCACAGATACGCAGTATTTT

D: TRBD2
size: NA
V: TRBV5-6
J: TRBJ2-5
CDR3: CASSLLSGGKTQYF
DNA: TGTGCCAGCAGCTTATTGTCGGGAGGGAAGACCCAGTACTTC

D: NA
size: many
V: TRBV5-1
J: TRBJ2-1
CDR3: CASVAGGGLVNEQFF
DNA: TGCGCCAGCGTGGCTGGGGGAGGTTTAGTCAATGAGCAGTTCTTC

D: NA
size: many
V: TRBV27
J: TRBJ2-1
CDR3: CASSLSAGQIYNEQFF
DNA: TGTGCCAGCAGTTTATCGGCGGGCCAGATCTACAATGAGCAGTTCTTC

D: TRBD2
size: once
V: TRBV5-1
J: TRBJ2-7
CDR3: CASSGGLVSVEQYF
DNA: TGCGCCAGCAGCGGAGGACTAGTTAGCGTCGAGCAGTACTTC

D: TRBD1
size: many
V: TRBV5-1
J: TRBJ2-6
CDR3: CASSLATGGSGANVLTF
DNA: TGCGCCAGCAGCTTGGCGACAGGGGGATCTGGGGCCAACGTCCTGACTTTC

D: NA
size: once
V: TRBV15
J: TRBJ2-2
CDR3: CATSEGAVNTGERFF
DNA: TGTGCCACCAGTGAAGGGGCGGTGAACACCGGGGAGCGGTTTTTT

D: TRBD2
size: many
V: TRBV12-5
J: TRBJ2-1
CDR3: CASGLSQPLQREYNEQFF
DNA: TGTGCTAGTGGTTTGTCCCAACCCCTGCAGCGGGAATACAATGAGCAGTTCTTC

D: NA
size: many
V: TRBV5-4
J: TRBJ2-3
CDR3: CASTPRVGYNTDTQYF
DNA: TGTGCCAGCACCCCGAGGGTCGGATATAACACAGATACGCAGTATTTT

D: TRBD2
size: many
V: TRBV6-1
J: TRBJ2-3
CDR3: CASSEHAGGTDTQYF
DNA: TGTGCCAGCAGTGAACACGCGGGGGGGACAGATACGCAGTATTTT

D: TRBD1
size: few
V: TRBV20-1
J: TRBJ1-1
CDR3: CSARTGGISSYTEAFF
DNA: TGCAGTGCAAGGACAGGGGGAATCTCTAGCTACACTGAAGCTTTCTTT

D: NA
size: many
V: TRBV24-1
J: TRBJ2-3
CDR3: CATSGTGSIRDTQYF
DNA: TGTGCCACCAGTGGAACAGGGAGTATCCGAGATACGCAGTATTTT

D: TRBD1
size: few
V: TRBV15
J: TRBJ1-4
CDR3: CATSRDRGTGTEKLFF
DNA: TGTGCCACCAGCAGAGATCGAGGGACAGGGACGGAAAAACTGTTTTTT

D: TRBD2
size: NA
V: TRBV3-1
J: TRBJ2-7
CDR3: CASSRAGTSVEYEQYF
DNA: TGTGCCAGCAGCCGAGCAGGGACTAGCGTCGAGTACGAGCAGTACTTC

D: TRBD2
size: NA
V: TRBV6-6
J: TRBJ2-2
CDR3: CASSKLAGGNTGELFF
DNA: TGTGCCAGCAGCAAATTAGCGGGAGGGAACACCGGGGAGCTGTTTTTT

D: NA
size: NA
V: TRBV7-2
J: TRBJ2-3
CDR3: CASSPDGKYTDTQYF
DNA: TGTGCCAGCAGCCCGGACGGGAAATACACAGATACGCAGTATTTT